This T cell receptor beta chain was found in a study of blood T cell repertoires in COVID-19. Looking at the study overall: There were acute and convalescent COVID-19 samples, and they came from the United States, Italy and Spain. T cells, B-cell-depleted T cells, or PBMCs provided the cDNA or gDNA that served as material.

This clone was found a few times. In the original analysis: Nucleated cell number was recorded as an estimate derived from reference gene primer amplification. Generated by immunoSEQ multiplex PCR, the TCRdb table keeps only in-frame clones and is missing some. V and J calls and clone size are those listed in that table; D and trimming were worked out from the DNA. This table has 65,000 to 85,000 clones, approximately 90% appearing once. From germline, CDR1 is SGHTA and CDR2 FQGNSA. Trimming removed 5 bases from V and 4 bases from J, with 14 bases in between. The CDR3 length is 15 residues. This clonotype was obtained from a human donor in a cohort sampled during active COVID-19. The sample consisted of peripheral blood. This chain links TRBV7-2 with TRBJ2-2; D not resolved. CDR3 region: CASSPMGQPTGELFF. The DNA of the CDR3 is TGTGCCAGCAGCCCGATGGGCCAACCCACCGGGGAGCTGTTTTTT.